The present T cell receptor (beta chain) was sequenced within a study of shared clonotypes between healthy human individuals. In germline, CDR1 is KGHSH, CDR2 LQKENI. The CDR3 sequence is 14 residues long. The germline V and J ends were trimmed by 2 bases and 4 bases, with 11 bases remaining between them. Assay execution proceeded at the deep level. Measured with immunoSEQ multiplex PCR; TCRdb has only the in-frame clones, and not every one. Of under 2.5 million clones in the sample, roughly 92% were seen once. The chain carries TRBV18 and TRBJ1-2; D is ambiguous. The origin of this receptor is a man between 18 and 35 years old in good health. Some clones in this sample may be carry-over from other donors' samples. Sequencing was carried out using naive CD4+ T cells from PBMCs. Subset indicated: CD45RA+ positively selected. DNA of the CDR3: TGTGCCAGCTCACCAGTGATGCAGACCTATGGCTACACCTTC. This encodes CASSPVMQTYGYTF.